The clone carrying this TCR beta chain showed up many times. The antigen remains undetermined. The data were obtained in a study of glioma-infiltrating T cells. Amplification of TCR alpha and beta CDR3 regions from RNA used iRepertoire nested multiplex PCR. For one-step reverse transcription and amplification, roughly 100-400 ng of tissue mRNA or PBMC total RNA was used. MiXCR was run by TCRdb on the multiplex PCR reads, yielding one entry per CDR3 protein. This table has tens of thousands of distinct CDR3 sequences, around a quarter appearing once. General study results and limits: CDR3 overlap between tissue and blood was very small. Non-neoplastic patients had below-expected tissue-blood divergence, while all gliomas exceeded expectation.

The sample comprised glioma tissue, nonneoplastic brain tissue, or PBMCs (not recorded which). The TCR comes from a human donor with low-grade glioma or glioblastoma, undergoing nonglioma brain surgery, or in good health (not recorded which).

CDR3 coding DNA: TGTGCCAGCAGCACTAGCGGAAACACAGATACGCAGTATTTT. Protein product: CASSTSGNTDTQYF. The chain uses TRBV6-1 and TRBJ2-3; 8 bases fit TRBD2. Germline trimming cut 6 bases from V and 2 bases from J; bases unmatched to any gene: 4. The CDR3 length is 14 residues. Per the germline V gene, CDR1 is MNHNS and CDR2 is SASEGT.